Listed here are 16 T cell receptor beta chains from one sample, sequenced in a study of blood T cell repertoires in COVID-19. Assay used: immunoSEQ multiplex PCR; TCRdb lists only in-frame clones, some missing. The sample holds approximately 160,000 clones, 83% seen once. The specimen sequenced was PBMCs or T cells enriched from blood (not recorded which). These receptors were collected from a woman aged 45-65 years who had recovered from COVID-19.

The V and J genes are TRBV28 and TRBJ1-1; unclear D gene. The CDR3 is made up of 17 amino acids. The germline gives CDR1 MDHEN, CDR2 SYDVKM. The V end lost 3 bases, the J end lost 0 bases, and 17 bases lay between the germline ends. CDR3 sequence (DNA): TGTGCCAGCAGTTTCCTCACGCAGCGCCCGATGAACACTGAAGCTTTCTTT. It encodes CASSFLTQRPMNTEAFF.

The chain has TRBV12-3 or TRBV12-4 and TRBJ1-6; 9 bases match TRBD1. After removal of 8 bases from V and 10 bases from J, the junction contained 6 bases not matched to a gene. CDR3 length: 13 residues. The CDR3 bases are TGTGCCAGCTTACAGGGGGCAGAGTCACCCCTCCACTTT. Residues: CASLQGAESPLHF.

The V call is TRBV30, the J call TRBJ1-4, with D possibly being TRBD1 (6 bases). The CDR3 consists of 11 residues. The V gene's germline CDR1 is GTSNPN and CDR2 SVGIG (reference sequence). Trimming took 5 bases from V and 8 from J, leaving 9 bases between them. In DNA, the CDR3 is TGTGCCTGGGGACAGAGGGAAAAACTGTTTTTT. Protein: CAWGQREKLFF.

The sample holds one count of this clone. This chain joins TRBV3-1 (or the pseudogene TRBV3-2) and TRBJ2-4; 7 bases are a match to TRBD1. V shed 4 bases, J shed 1 base, and the junction held 19 bases outside the gene matches. Germline V CDR1 and CDR2: LGHDT, YNNKEL (reference sequence). The CDR3 is 20 residues long. The CDR3 DNA reads as TGTGCCAGCAGCCGCGCGATACCCGAGACAGGGATTCTGGCCAAAAACATTCAGTACTTC. It specifies CASSRAIPETGILAKNIQYF.

This clone was seen once. This chain uses TRBV19 with TRBJ1-4; a possible D gene is TRBD1 (5 bases). CDR3 size: 14 residues. Germline V gene lookup returns CDR1 LNHDA and CDR2 SQIVND (reference sequence). Trimming cost V 6 bases and J 4 bases, with 12 bases left between them. The CDR3 sequence is CASRRGSHNEKLFF. In nucleotides, the CDR3 is TGTGCCAGTAGAAGGGGCTCACATAATGAAAAACTGTTTTTT.

This clone was recorded a few times. This chain joins TRBV11-1 and TRBJ2-5, with a tentative D call TRBD1 (7 bases). With 6 bases removed from V and 4 bases from J, the gap between germline ends came to 15 bases. The CDR3 length is 14 residues. In germline, CDR1 is SGHAT, CDR2 FQDESV (reference sequence). The CDR3 spells CASRQGGPGETQYF. The CDR3 bases are TGTGCCAGCAGGCAGGGGGGCCCGGGAGAGACCCAGTACTTC.

The chain links TRBV20-1 to TRBJ1-2; D possibly corresponds to TRBD1 (6 bases). The CDR3 loop spans 11 amino acids. Germline values: CDR1 DFQATT, CDR2 SNEGSKA (reference sequence). The V end was cut by 0 bases, the J end by 7 bases, with 6 bases between. The DNA for the CDR3 is TGCAGTGCTAGAGAGGGGGCTGGCTACACCTTC. It specifies CSAREGAGYTF.

The V call is TRBV28, the J call TRBJ1-5; tentatively, D is TRBD1 (6 bases). The CDR3 length is 15 residues. Germline V gives CDR1 MDHEN, CDR2 SYDVKM. V shed 7 bases and J shed 4 bases, with 17 bases lying between them. CDR3 sequence: CASTTPDRQNQPQHF. In DNA, the CDR3 is TGTGCCAGCACCACCCCCGACAGGCAGAATCAGCCCCAGCATTTT.

The V call is TRBV6-4, the J call TRBJ2-3, with D perhaps TRBD2 (5 bases). The CDR3 has 15 residues. V lost 3 bases and J lost 0, with 10 bases in between. The germline V gene encodes CDR1 MRHNA and CDR2 SNTAGT. The CDR3 nucleotides are TGTGCCAGCAGTGAGGCGAGCGGCAGCACAGATACGCAGTATTTT. It yields the protein CASSEASGSTDTQYF.

The chain combines TRBV2 with TRBJ2-5, with D tentatively TRBD1 (6 bases). Germline values: CDR1 SNHLY, CDR2 FYNNEI. With 7 bases removed from V and 3 bases from J, the gap between germline ends came to 15 bases. The CDR3 is 14 amino acids. CDR3 nucleotide sequence: TGTGCCAGCATCACCTTCCACAGGGAAGAGACCCAGTACTTC. Encoded protein: CASITFHREETQYF. The full variable domain, completed using reference TRBV2 and TRBJ2-5, is EPEVTQTPSHQVTQMGQEVILRCVPISNHLYFYWYRQILGQKVEFLVSFYNNEISEKSEIFDDQFSVERPDGSNFTLKIRSTKLEDSAMYFCASITFHREETQYFGPGTRLLVL.

J is TRBJ1-4 and V is TRBV5-1; no definite D call. Trimming removed 0 bases at V and 0 bases at J, with 6 bases between. CDR1 and CDR2 (germline): SGHRS, YFSETQ. The CDR3 has 15 amino acids. CDR3 sequence (DNA): TGCGCCAGCAGCTTGGATCCGGCAACTAATGAAAAACTGTTTTTT. Its translation: CASSLDPATNEKLFF.

The V and J genes are TRBV6-6 and TRBJ1-1; 9 bases line up with TRBD1. Germline CDR1 is MNHNY and CDR2 is SVGAGI (reference sequence). The CDR3 sequence is 13 residues long. V shed 2 bases and J 7 bases; nucleotides not matched to a gene: 2. CDR3 bases: TGTGCCAGCAGTTACCAGGACAGGGGTGAAGCTTTCTTT. Translation gives CASSYQDRGEAFF.

The V call is TRBV7-2, the J call TRBJ2-1, with D hard to call. Germline V gene data show CDR1 as SGHTA and CDR2 as FQGNSA. The CDR3 has 11 residues. The V and J ends lost 3 bases and 13 bases respectively, with 10 bases between them. Here the CDR3 DNA reads TGTGCCAGCAGCTTCGAGGTAGCCCAGTTCTTC. It specifies CASSFEVAQFF.

V usage is TRBV27 and J usage is TRBJ2-3, with 10 bases matching TRBD1. J gave up 4 bases and V 5 bases, and 15 bases lay outside the gene matches. This CDR3 contains 18 residues. The germline CDR1 and CDR2 sequences are MNHEY and SMNVEV (reference sequence). In DNA form, the CDR3 reads TGTGCCAGCAGTCTTATTGGGATAGGGACAGGGGACCCAGATACGCAGTATTTT. Protein: CASSLIGIGTGDPDTQYF.

J is TRBJ2-7 and V is TRBV2; D uncertain. Trimming removed 4 bases from V and 2 bases from J, with 12 bases in between. CDR3 length equals 14 residues. Looked up from germline, CDR1 is SNHLY and CDR2 is FYNNEI. CDR3 amino acids: CASSVGQLTYEQYV. For the CDR3, the DNA is TGTGCCAGCAGTGTGGGCCAGTTAACCTACGAGCAGTACGTC.

Points on this clone: Other DNA sequences of this sample code for an identical CDR3. The chain joins TRBV6-5 to TRBJ1-6; TRBD1 is a possible D gene (5 bases). The CDR3 has 15 amino acids. The V end lost 0 bases, the J end lost 2 bases, and 5 bases lay between the germline ends. The V gene's germline CDR1 is MNHEY and CDR2 SVGAGI. The CDR3 here is CASSYSGAYNSPLHF. In nucleotides, the CDR3 is TGTGCCAGCAGTTACTCAGGGGCCTATAATTCACCCCTCCACTTT.